This T cell receptor beta chain was documented in a study of early T cells in non-severe SARS-CoV-2 infection. The overall study: The chains were unpaired, and the sequenced material was bulk RNA from unsorted whole blood.

Unique molecular identifiers were added to individual cDNA molecules. TCRdb reprocessed the 5' RACE reads with MiXCR, giving one entry per CDR3 protein. The sample contains 55,000 to 65,000 distinct CDR3 sequences, roughly 10% of which appear only once. Study-level results: Reliance on VDJdb matching favored anti-spike CD8 responses; private and CD4 specificities were missed.

This clonotype has a count of ten or more. The antigen is unknown. CDR1 DFQATT and CDR2 SNEGSKA come from the germline V gene (reference sequence). The CDR3 length is 14 residues. With V trimmed by 3 bases and J by 3 bases, 4 bases remained unmatched. V usage is TRBV20-1 and J usage is TRBJ2-3, with 9 bases identical to TRBD1. This clonotype was sampled from an adult who was a healthcare worker with PCR-confirmed SARS-CoV-2 infection or an uninfected control (not recorded which). Sequenced material: whole blood. The CDR3 nucleotides are TGCAGTGCTAGGAGGGACAGGGAGACAGATACGCAGTATTTT. Translating gives CSARRDRETDTQYF.